The 25 T cell receptor beta chains given below trace back to one sample, sequenced in a study of OX40 agonist ivuxolimab in advanced cancers. Method: immunoSEQ multiplex PCR; TCRdb's copy keeps in-frame clones and lacks some. Of roughly 15,000 clones listed, around three quarters are singletons. The source material was CD4+ or CD8+ T cells sorted from blood, sampled in a trial of the OX40 agonist ivuxolimab. The receptors shown here come from an adult with an advanced solid tumor such as melanoma, head and neck, liver or kidney cancer.

This chain uses TRBV12-5 with TRBJ2-7; D not certain. The V end was cut by 2 bases, the J end by 2 bases, with 1 base between. In germline, CDR1 is LGHNT, CDR2 FRNRAP. This CDR3 has 11 residues. For the CDR3, the DNA is TGTGCTAGTGGTTTGACCTACGAGCAGTACTTC. It yields the protein CASGLTYEQYF.

The chain employs TRBV19 and TRBJ2-6; D gene uncertain. The V gene's germline CDR1 is LNHDA and CDR2 SQIVND (reference sequence). This CDR3 comprises 14 residues. The germline V and J ends were trimmed by 1 base and 1 base, with 2 bases remaining between them. CDR3 loop: CASSIGSGANVLTF. Here the CDR3 DNA reads TGTGCCAGTAGTATAGGTTCTGGGGCCAACGTCCTGACTTTC.

The chain is built from TRBV13 and TRBJ2-7, with TRBD2 identical over 8 bases. This CDR3 region has 14 residues. The trim removed 5 bases at V and 4 bases at J, leaving 7 bases unmatched. Germline CDR1 reads PRHDT; CDR2 reads FYEKMQ (reference sequence). In nucleotides, the CDR3 is TGTGCCAGCAGCCGGTTAGCGGGAACGTACGAGCAGTACTTC. Translated, it gives CASSRLAGTYEQYF.

This chain connects TRBV4-1 to TRBJ1-2; D gene ambiguous. V was cut by 1 base and J by 1 base, with 10 bases left in between. CDR3 length equals 15 residues. Germline V gives CDR1 MGHRA, CDR2 YSYEKL. The CDR3 coding sequence is TGCGCCAGCAGCCAAGCGGACGGACGTAACTATGGCTACACCTTC. Protein sequence: CASSQADGRNYGYTF.

The chain links TRBV4-1 to TRBJ2-2; no clear D. Germline V gene sequence: CDR1 MGHRA, CDR2 YSYEKL. The CDR3 spans 15 residues. Between the trimmed V and J ends, which lost 0 bases and 3 bases, there was a span of 8 bases. Here the CDR3 DNA reads TGCGCCAGCAGCCAAGATAGGCAGCACACCGGGGAGCTGTTTTTT. This sequence encodes CASSQDRQHTGELFF.

In this sample, this clone turned up once. The sample has other DNA sequences that encode this CDR3 too. The chain joins TRBV21-1 to TRBJ1-2. TRBV21-1 is termed a pseudogene. The CDR3 extends over 12 amino acids. CDR3 DNA: TGTGCCAGCAGTCACGAGGGGGGGGGCTACACCTTC. Translating it yields CASSHEGGGYTF.

Comments on this clone: The sample has other DNA sequences that encode this CDR3 too. This sequence joins TRBV27 and TRBJ1-1, with 10 bases fitting TRBD1. CDR3 length: 14 residues. The germline gives CDR1 MNHEY, CDR2 SMNVEV (reference sequence). Trimming at V came to 2 bases and at J to 4 bases, leaving 1 base not matched to a gene. Here the CDR3 DNA reads TGTGCCAGCAGTTTAGGACAGGGGGTCACTGAAGCTTTCTTT. The encoded protein is CASSLGQGVTEAFF.

V is TRBV9 and J is TRBJ2-7, with D perhaps being TRBD1 or TRBD2 (7 bases each). The germline gives CDR1 SGDLS, CDR2 YYNGEE. This CDR3 is built from 16 residues. V lost 0 bases to trimming and J lost 3 bases, with 16 bases between them. The chain's CDR3 is CASSVGQGGMDYEQYF. In DNA form, the CDR3 reads TGTGCCAGCAGCGTAGGGCAGGGGGGGATGGACTACGAGCAGTACTTC.

By frequency in the sample, this clone is large. The genes are TRBV7-8 and TRBJ2-5, with D perhaps TRBD2 (7 bases). Looked up from germline, CDR1 is SGHVS and CDR2 is FQNEAQ. CDR3 length equals 14 residues. V was clipped by 7 bases and J by 5 bases, with 17 bases between them. The CDR3 reads CASTPYGGAETQYF. The DNA of the CDR3 is TGTGCCAGCACCCCCTATGGGGGGGCGGAGACCCAGTACTTC.

This chain connects TRBV7-9 to TRBJ2-5; 8 bases agree with TRBD1. Germline V gives CDR1 SEHNR, CDR2 FQNEAQ (reference sequence). With V trimmed by 3 bases and J by 5 bases, 2 bases remained unmatched. The CDR3 covers 13 residues. CDR3 region: CASSLPGGETQYF. In DNA, the CDR3 is TGTGCCAGCAGCTTGCCAGGGGGCGAGACCCAGTACTTC.

The J gene is TRBJ1-5, the V gene TRBV5-1, with D unclear. V was cut by 0 bases and J by 2 bases, with 15 bases left in between. The CDR3 sequence is 17 residues long. The germline V gene encodes CDR1 SGHRS and CDR2 YFSETQ. DNA for the CDR3: TGCGCCAGCAGCTTGGGCGACGGGGATCTGGGCAATCAGCCCCAGCATTTT. This translates into CASSLGDGDLGNQPQHF.

J is TRBJ2-7 and V is TRBV9; 7 bases map to TRBD1. The CDR3 is 13 amino acids. The J segment lost 5 bases and the V segment lost 0 bases, leaving 2 bases of the junction unmatched. Germline V CDR1 and CDR2: SGDLS, YYNGEE. CDR3: CASSVEDRDEQYF. CDR3 nucleotides: TGTGCCAGCAGCGTAGAAGACAGGGACGAGCAGTACTTC.

This clone was detected a few times. DNA of the CDR3: TGTGCCAGCAGTGGGGGTGGTCAGCCCCAGCATTTT. Amino acids: CASSGGGQPQHF. This rearrangement joins TRBV2 to TRBJ1-5; the D is unclear. V was clipped by 4 bases and J by 6 bases, with 7 bases between them. CDR3 length: 12 amino acids. Per the germline V gene, CDR1 is SNHLY and CDR2 is FYNNEI.

The rearrangement links TRBV6-1 to TRBJ2-7; TRBD1 matches 9 bases. The CDR3 loop spans 14 amino acids. The germline V gene has CDR1 MNHNS and CDR2 SASEGT. J was trimmed by 3 bases and V by 6 bases; bases with no gene match: 6. This CDR3 is CASSHRGQNYEQYF. The CDR3 DNA reads TGTGCCAGCAGCCACAGGGGGCAGAACTACGAGCAGTACTTC.

V is TRBV4-1 and J is TRBJ2-4; no definite D call. The CDR3 length is 14 residues. Between the trimmed V and J ends, which lost 1 base and 6 bases, there was a span of 10 bases. The germline CDR1 and CDR2 sequences are MGHRA and YSYEKL. The CDR3 DNA is TGCGCCAGCAGCCAAGTCCCGGAACGAAACATTCAGTACTTC. It is translated as CASSQVPERNIQYF.

CDR3 sequence: CASSMWAGDDQPQHF. The CDR3 DNA is TGTGCCAGTAGTATGTGGGCAGGGGATGATCAGCCCCAGCATTTT. V gene TRBV19 combines with J gene TRBJ1-5, with D possibly being TRBD1 (6 bases). Germline loops: CDR1 LNHDA, CDR2 SQIVND (reference sequence). Trimming removed 3 bases at V and 5 bases at J, with 14 bases between. The CDR3 runs to 15 residues.

This rearrangement joins TRBV6-1 to TRBJ1-4; D remains ambiguous. V was shortened by 4 bases and J by 0 bases, with 6 bases between the two germline ends. Germline CDR1 MNHNS, CDR2 SASEGT. The CDR3 is 14 residues long. In DNA form, the CDR3 reads TGTGCCAGCAGTGTCCACCCAACTAATGAAAAACTGTTTTTT. Its protein product is CASSVHPTNEKLFF.

This clone was observed a single time. J is TRBJ2-1 and V is TRBV7-2, with 12 bases lining up with TRBD2. With 6 bases clipped from V and 10 bases from J, the junction kept 7 bases outside the gene matches. The germline V gene has CDR1 SGHTA and CDR2 FQGNSA. The CDR3 has 14 residues. CDR3 sequence reads: CASRGLAGPKEQFF. CDR3 bases: TGTGCCAGCAGAGGACTAGCGGGGCCCAAGGAGCAGTTCTTC. Supplemented by reference TRBV7-2 and TRBJ2-1, the full variable domain reads GAGVSQSPSNKVTEKGKDVELRCDPISGHTALYWYRQSLGQGLEFLIYFQGNSAPDKSGLPSDRFSAERTGGSVSTLTIQRTQQEDSAVYLCASRGLAGPKEQFFGPGTRLTVL.

V gene TRBV11-2 combines with J gene TRBJ1-1; D is unresolved. CDR1 SGHAT and CDR2 FQNNGV come from the germline V gene. This CDR3 region has 13 residues. V lost 2 bases, J lost 1 base, and 5 bases lay in between. The DNA for the CDR3 is TGTGCCAGCAGCTTAATAGAGAACACTGAAGCTTTCTTT. Protein sequence: CASSLIENTEAFF.

This sequence joins TRBV5-5 and TRBJ1-2; D might be TRBD1 (6 bases). This CDR3 region has 15 residues. From germline, CDR1 is SGHKS and CDR2 YYEKEE (reference sequence). Trimming shortened V by 4 bases and J by 4 bases, and 17 bases separated the two germline ends. This CDR3 reads CASSILSDSFYGYTF. The CDR3 nucleotides read TGTGCCAGCAGCATTCTATCGGACAGCTTCTATGGCTACACCTTC.

This chain joins TRBV5-1 and TRBJ1-2, with D hard to call. The CDR3 extends over 16 amino acids. From germline, CDR1 is SGHRS and CDR2 YFSETQ. Trimming shortened V by 1 base and J by 0 bases, and 13 bases separated the two germline ends. The CDR3 region is CASSLTTGGANYGYTF. For the CDR3, the DNA is TGCGCCAGCAGCTTGACAACGGGCGGAGCTAACTATGGCTACACCTTC. The whole variable domain, filled in from reference TRBV5-1 and TRBJ1-2, reads KAGVTQTPRYLIKTRGQQVTLSCSPISGHRSVSWYQQTPGQGLQFLFEYFSETQRNKGNFPGRFSGRQFSNSRSEMNVSTLELGDSALYLCASSLTTGGANYGYTFGSGTRLTVV.

V and J are TRBV9 and TRBJ1-2, with no clear D. Germline V lookup: CDR1 SGDLS, CDR2 YYNGEE. V lost 0 bases, J lost 4 bases, and 10 bases lay in between. The CDR3 has 14 residues. CDR3 sequence: CASSVGSSSYGYTF. The CDR3 nucleotides are TGTGCCAGCAGCGTAGGAAGTTCCAGCTATGGCTACACCTTC.

The J gene is TRBJ1-1, the V gene TRBV4-1; D is unclear. The V end lost 0 bases, the J end lost 5 bases, and 10 bases lay between the germline ends. Germline V lookup: CDR1 MGHRA, CDR2 YSYEKL. The CDR3 loop spans 14 amino acids. The CDR3 is CASSQEGPRTEAFF. In nucleotides, the CDR3 is TGCGCCAGCAGCCAAGAAGGTCCTCGGACTGAAGCTTTCTTT.

The chain links TRBV15 to TRBJ1-2, with D possibly matching TRBD1 (6 bases). This CDR3 comprises 14 residues. Germline values: CDR1 LNHNV, CDR2 YYDKDF (reference sequence). V was shortened by 0 bases and J by 4 bases, with 9 bases between the two germline ends. The CDR3 spells CATSRDGGPYGYTF. CDR3 nucleotides: TGTGCCACCAGCAGAGACGGGGGCCCCTATGGCTACACCTTC.

Concerning this clone: One junction end does not reproduce the germline sequence, and a read error may be involved. The rearrangement links TRBV6-5 to TRBJ1-2; no firm D call. In germline, CDR1 is MNHEY, CDR2 SVGAGI. The CDR3 loop spans 15 amino acids. The CDR3 sequence is CASRDLLGPNYGYTF. The CDR3 DNA sequence: TGCGCCAGCAGAGACCTTTTGGGTCCCAACTATGGCTACACCTTC.